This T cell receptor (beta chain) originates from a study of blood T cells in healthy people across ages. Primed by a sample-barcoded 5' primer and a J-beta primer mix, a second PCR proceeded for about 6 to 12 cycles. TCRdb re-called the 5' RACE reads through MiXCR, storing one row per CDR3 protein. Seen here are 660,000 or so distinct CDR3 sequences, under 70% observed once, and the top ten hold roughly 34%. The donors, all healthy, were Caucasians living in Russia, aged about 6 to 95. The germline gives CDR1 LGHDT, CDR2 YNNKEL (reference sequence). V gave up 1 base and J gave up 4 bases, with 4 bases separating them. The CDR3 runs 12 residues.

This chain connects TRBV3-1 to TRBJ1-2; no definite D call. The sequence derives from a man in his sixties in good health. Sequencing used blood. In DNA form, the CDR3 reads TGTGCCAGCAGCCAAGTTGGCTATGGCTACACCTTC. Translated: CASSQVGYGYTF.